This T cell receptor (beta chain) originates from a study of control samples from healthy donors and cancer patients. The CDR3 loop spans 15 amino acids. Trimming took off 5 bases at V and 3 bases at J, with 11 bases between the two ends. Germline V gene sequence: CDR1 MNHEY, CDR2 SMNVEV (reference sequence). Generated by immunoSEQ multiplex PCR, the TCRdb table keeps only in-frame clones and is missing some. The sample yields some 58,000 clones, more than 70% seen once. A single count supports this clone. The source material was PBMCs. The receptor's source is a woman aged 60-75 years with lung cancer. The chain is built from TRBV27 and TRBJ2-6; D uncertain. The CDR3 DNA sequence: TGTGCCAGCAGTCAAAGGACGGGTGGGGCCAACGTCCTGACTTTC. This encodes CASSQRTGGANVLTF.